This paragraph covers one TCR beta chain sequence. The source of the sample is a study of blood T cells in healthy people across ages. PCR was performed a second time for 7 to 11 cycles using a sample-barcoded 5' primer and a J-beta primer mix. TCRdb independently ran MiXCR on the 5' RACE reads; one entry per CDR3 protein. Of hundreds of thousands of distinct CDR3 sequences in the sample, about 36% were seen once. Trimming removed 1 base at V and 3 bases at J, with 16 bases between. Germline CDR1 SGHAT, CDR2 FQNNGV. There are 16 residues in the CDR3. The source of this sequence is a young man in good health. The chain joins TRBV11-2 to TRBJ2-7; D is possibly TRBD2 (5 bases). The sample comprised blood. The CDR3 loop reads CASSLASRGPRYEQYF. CDR3 coding DNA: TGTGCCAGCAGCTTAGCGTCCAGAGGGCCTCGCTACGAGCAGTACTTC.